One and the same sample provided the 9 T cell receptor beta chains below, sequenced in a study of T cells after yellow fever vaccination. MiXCR was run by TCRdb on the 5' RACE reads, yielding one entry per CDR3 protein. Among about 140,000 distinct CDR3 sequences, 5% to 8% were seen once, and the ten largest hold more than 0.55%. Sequenced material: CD4+ T cells sorted from PBMCs, taken 10 days after the yellow fever booster vaccination. These receptors all come from a man aged 25-45 years who received the YFV17D yellow fever vaccine.

This clonotype came up many times. The chain combines TRBV24-1 with TRBJ2-5, with 9 bases lining up with TRBD1. Germline assignment: CDR1 KGHDR and CDR2 SFDVKD. The trim removed 3 bases at V and 4 bases at J, leaving 8 bases unmatched. This CDR3 has 16 residues. The CDR3 loop is CATSDPPGQGPETQYF. Here the CDR3 DNA reads TGTGCCACCAGTGATCCACCGGGACAGGGACCAGAGACCCAGTACTTC.

This clonotype came up many times. The gene calls are TRBV20-1 and TRBJ2-1; a possible D gene is TRBD1 (6 bases). The CDR3 length is 13 residues. CDR1 and CDR2 (germline): DFQATT, SNEGSKA (reference sequence). V lost 8 bases and J 7 bases, leaving 18 bases between the germline ends. As DNA, the CDR3 is TGCAGTAACCGGGACATTCGATCGAATGAGCAGTTCTTC. Protein sequence: CSNRDIRSNEQFF.

The rearrangement joins TRBV12-3 or TRBV12-4 to TRBJ2-7; 9 bases map to TRBD2. V trimming: 6 bases; J trimming: 0 bases; junction bases outside the gene matches: 18. CDR3 length equals 19 residues. Here the CDR3 DNA reads TGTGCCAGCAGCCGGAGGGGCCTAGCGGGGACCTACAGCTCCTACGAGCAGTACTTC. Translating it yields CASSRRGLAGTYSSYEQYF.

About this clonotype itself: This could be a read error, since a much larger clone is one nucleotide away. The rearrangement joins TRBV10-3 to TRBJ2-1; either TRBD1 or TRBD2 may fit D (5 bases each). CDR1 and CDR2 (germline): ENHRY, SYGVKD. The CDR3 spans 12 residues. This CDR3 is CAISGAYDEQFF. The CDR3 region has the DNA TGTGCCATCAGCGGGGCCTACGATGAGCAGTTCTTC.

This clonotype has ten or more counts. The chain has TRBV15 and TRBJ2-3; D ambiguous. The CDR3 runs to 13 residues. V lost 0 bases to trimming and J lost 4 bases, with 5 bases between them. Germline V gene data show CDR1 as LNHNV and CDR2 as YYDKDF (reference sequence). CDR3 sequence reads: CATSRDPADTQYF. In nucleotides, the CDR3 is TGTGCCACCAGCAGAGATCCAGCAGATACGCAGTATTTT. Complete variable domain (other parts from reference TRBV15 and TRBJ2-3): DAMVIQNPRYQVTQFGKPVTLSCSQTLNHNVMYWYQQKSSQAPKLLFHYYDKDFNNEADTPDNFQSRRPNTSFCFLDIRSPGLGDTAMYLCATSRDPADTQYFGPGTRLTVL.

This clonotype was counted only a few times. V and J are TRBV20-1 and TRBJ1-4; the match to TRBD1 covers 8 bases. This CDR3 contains 11 residues. The germline CDR1 and CDR2 sequences are DFQATT and SNEGSKA (reference sequence). V was pared by 5 bases and J by 8 bases, with 1 base of the junction left unmatched. CDR3 sequence reads: CSADRGEKLFF. The CDR3 bases are TGCAGTGCTGACAGGGGCGAAAAACTGTTTTTT.

The V gene is TRBV6-5, the J gene TRBJ1-5; D remains unclear. The germline V gene encodes CDR1 MNHEY and CDR2 SVGAGI. The V end lost 3 bases, the J end lost 1 base, and 13 bases lay between the germline ends. This CDR3 is 16 amino acids long. CDR3 in amino acids: CASSYESRPSNQPQHF. The CDR3 region has the DNA TGTGCCAGCAGTTATGAGTCACGCCCAAGCAATCAGCCCCAGCATTTT.

This clonotype was counted at least ten times. The V and J genes are TRBV5-1 and TRBJ2-2, with unresolved D. Germline values: CDR1 SGHRS, CDR2 YFSETQ. V lost 2 bases and J lost 0, with 11 bases in between. The CDR3 is 16 residues long. The CDR3 region has the DNA TGCGCCAGCAGCTTTGGGTCGGGTCCGAACACCGGGGAGCTGTTTTTT. This translates into CASSFGSGPNTGELFF.

This clonotype was found many times. The J gene is TRBJ2-3, the V gene TRBV20-1, with D tentatively TRBD1 or TRBD2 (5 bases each). The CDR3 length is 15 residues. CDR1 and CDR2 from the germline V gene are DFQATT and SNEGSKA (reference sequence). Trimming shortened V by 6 bases and J by 0 bases, and 16 bases separated the two germline ends. Written as DNA, the CDR3 is TGCAGTGCCAGGGCCCGGGACGGTAGCACAGATACGCAGTATTTT. Translating it yields CSARARDGSTDTQYF.